Below, 27 T cell receptor delta chains from the same sample are listed, as sequenced in a study of gamma-delta T cells after stem cell transplantation. TCRdb reprocessed the RT-PCR reads through CATT. The sample lists about 2,000 delta-chain clones, about 4.6% seen once, with roughly a third in the top ten. The sequencing input was gamma-delta T cells. These receptors were taken from a human donor. It is not recorded whose cells these are; they may come from a transplant donor.

In its sample, this clone was seen a few times. This sequence is one base from a far larger clone and is likely a read error. Other DNA sequences in the same sample also yield this CDR3. The chain uses TRDV2 and TRDJ3; 9 bases are a match to TRDD3. The germline V gene encodes CDR1 GEAIGNYY and CDR2 EKD. The CDR3 length is 19 residues. Here the CDR3 reads CACDVVLGESSWDTRQMFF. The CDR3 DNA follows: TGTGCCTGTGACGTCGTACTGGGGGAGAGCTCCTGGGACACCCGGCAGATGTTTTTC.

This clone is medium-sized in the sample. Other DNA sequences within the sample encode an identical CDR3. J is TRDJ1 and V is TRDV2, with D perhaps matching TRDD3 (5 bases). V lost 1 base and J lost 0, with 17 bases in between. Germline V gene lookup returns CDR1 GEAIGNYY and CDR2 EKD. CDR3 length: 17 amino acids. CDR3 loop: CACDTLSLGMNTDKLIF. CDR3 DNA: TGTGCCTGTGACACTCTTTCCCTTGGGATGAACACCGATAAACTCATCTTT.

About this clone itself: A far larger clone is a single base away, which makes a read error likely. The rearrangement joins TRDV2 to TRDJ1; 11 bases agree with TRDD3. The CDR3 consists of 17 residues. CDR1 GEAIGNYY and CDR2 EKD come from the germline V gene. CDR3 loop: CARDTLLGDTYTDKLIF. CDR3 coding DNA: TGTGCCCGTGACACGTTGTTGGGGGATACGTACACCGATAAACTCATCTTT.

By its share, this clone is medium-sized. The rearrangement links TRDV2 to TRDJ1, with D uncertain. CDR1 and CDR2 (germline): GEAIGNYY, EKD. This CDR3 comprises 18 residues. Trimming shortened V by 1 base and J by 1 base, and 21 bases separated the two germline ends. CDR3: CACDTVVRTVGGTDKLIF. CDR3 sequence (DNA): TGTGCCTGTGACACTGTAGTTCGAACTGTGGGAGGCACCGATAAACTCATCTTT.

There are a few counts of this clone. TCRdb's entry gives the protein of a much larger clone, which mismatches this DNA's translation at residue 5, likely from a read error; the protein reported here is translated from the DNA. This sample also contains other DNA sequences that code for the same CDR3. J is TRDJ1 and V is TRDV1; D tentatively reads TRDD2 or TRDD3 (8 bases each). This CDR3 contains 22 residues. The V and J ends lost 3 bases and 5 bases respectively, with 37 bases between them. The germline V gene encodes CDR1 TSWWSYY and CDR2 QGS. The CDR3 loop reads CALGEPPSYSWGTQLTLDKLIF. In DNA, the CDR3 is TGTGCTCTTGGGGAGCCTCCTTCCTATAGCTGGGGGACGCAACTTACCCTGGATAAACTCATCTTT.

On this clone itself: This likely reflects a read error, since a far larger clone is one base away. The J gene is TRDJ1, the V gene TRDV2; tentative D call: TRDD3 (5 bases). The germline CDR1 and CDR2 sequences are GEAIGNYY and EKD. The germline V and J ends were trimmed by 5 bases and 0 bases, with 30 bases remaining between them. There are 20 residues in the CDR3. CDR3 coding DNA: TGTGCCTGTGGCTCCCTTGCGTCTGGCGATACAGTCCCCTACACCGATAAACTCATCTTT. It codes for CACGSLASGDTVPYTDKLIF.

This clone was seen only a few times. TCRdb's listed protein matches a much larger clone and diverges from this DNA's translation at residue 9, likely through a read error; the protein shown comes from the DNA. The chain has TRDV2 and TRDJ1, with 9 bases identical to TRDD3. V was clipped by 3 bases and J by 3 bases; unmatched bases: 19. Germline V lookup: CDR1 GEAIGNYY, CDR2 EKD. The CDR3 is 19 residues long. The CDR3 nucleotides are TGTGCCTGTGACGCGGTCCGTACTAGGGGATACGGTTGGGCCGATAAACTCATCTTT. Translation: CACDAVRTRGYGWADKLIF.

This clone was observed a few times. It differs at one base from a far larger clone, so likely a read error. The J gene is TRDJ1, the V gene TRDV2; D gene uncertain. The germline V gene has CDR1 GEAIGNYY and CDR2 EKD. The CDR3 is 14 amino acids. The ends were cut back, 3 bases at V and 3 bases at J, with 13 bases in the middle. For the CDR3, the DNA is TGTGCCTGTGACCCAATTGGGTACCCCGATAAACTCATCTTT. This encodes CACDPIGYPDKLIF.

This clone showed up just a few times. A far larger clone is one base from this, pointing to a likely read error. The V gene is TRDV2, the J gene TRDJ1; TRDD3 matches at 9 bases. J gave up 0 bases and V 0 bases, and 16 bases lay outside the gene matches. The CDR3 contains 20 residues. Germline V gives CDR1 GEAIGNYY, CDR2 EKD. CDR3 coding DNA: TGTGCCTGTGACACCGCACGGATGGGGGATATATTCCAGGACACCGATAAACTCATCTTT. It codes for CACDTARMGDIFQDTDKLIF.

Details on this clone: The protein that TCRdb holds for this DNA derives from a much larger clone and differs from the translated DNA at residue 3, which likely indicates a read error; the protein shown here is translated from the DNA. The chain couples TRDV2 to TRDJ3; D unclear. The CDR3 is 16 amino acids. Germline V gives CDR1 GEAIGNYY, CDR2 EKD. The CDR3 DNA reads TGTGCCCGTGACTCGATTAGCTCCTGGGACACCCGACAGATGTTTTTC. Protein: CARDSISSWDTRQMFF.

The chain employs TRDV2 and TRDJ1; D is unresolved. The CDR3 runs to 14 residues. The germline V and J ends were trimmed by 0 bases and 2 bases, with 9 bases remaining between them. Germline V gene sequence: CDR1 GEAIGNYY, CDR2 EKD. CDR3 nucleotide sequence: TGTGCCTGTGACACCGTGGTACTTACCGATAAACTCATCTTT. It codes for CACDTVVLTDKLIF.

Sample share makes this clone medium-sized. The chain couples TRDV2 to TRDJ1; the D gene is possibly TRDD3 (5 bases). Germline V gene sequence: CDR1 GEAIGNYY, CDR2 EKD. V was shortened by 3 bases and J by 3 bases, with 13 bases between the two germline ends. The CDR3 sequence is 14 residues long. In nucleotides, the CDR3 is TGTGCCTGTGACCTGATACCAGTACCCGATAAACTCATCTTT. Translated, it gives CACDLIPVPDKLIF.

Points on this clone: The protein in TCRdb stems from a much larger clone and differs at residue 9 from this DNA's translation, likely a read error; here the protein is translated from the DNA. The CDR3 region has the DNA TGTGCCTGTGACACTTCCTACGGGCCGAACACCGATAAACTCATCTTT. Translation: CACDTSYGPNTDKLIF. This sequence joins TRDV2 and TRDJ1; 7 bases match TRDD2. The V gene end was trimmed by 1 base and the J gene end by 0 bases; junction bases not matched to a gene: 7. Germline CDR1 GEAIGNYY, CDR2 EKD. This CDR3 contains 16 residues.

This clone was observed a handful of times. The V and J genes are TRDV2 and TRDJ1; the match to TRDD3 covers 11 bases. CDR3 length: 19 amino acids. Per germline, CDR1 GEAIGNYY and CDR2 EKD. V lost 3 bases, J lost 2 bases, and 16 bases stayed unmatched. CDR3 nucleotide sequence: TGTGCCTGTGACGCCTTACTGGGGGATATATCCCGTGGGACCGATAAACTCATCTTT. It translates to CACDALLGDISRGTDKLIF.

This clone is judged large. The sample carries other DNA sequences with the same CDR3. This chain uses TRDV2 with TRDJ1; 11 bases match TRDD3. CDR1 GEAIGNYY and CDR2 EKD come from the germline V gene. The ends lost 3 bases at V and 1 base at J; junction bases unmatched: 6. CDR3 length: 16 residues. DNA for the CDR3: TGTGCCTGTGACGTACTGGGGGATAGCGGCACCGATAAACTCATCTTT. Translated, it gives CACDVLGDSGTDKLIF.

This clone is categorized as medium-sized. This sequence joins TRDV1 and TRDJ1; 10 nucleotides line up with TRDD3. Per germline, CDR1 TSWWSYY and CDR2 QGS. CDR3 length: 16 residues. V was pared by 5 bases and J by 2 bases, with 8 bases of the junction left unmatched. CDR3 in amino acids: CALGKGLLGDTDKLIF. The CDR3 DNA reads TGTGCTCTTGGGAAGGGTCTACTGGGGGATACCGATAAACTCATCTTT.

Worth noting for this clone: A far larger clone differs by one base, so this is likely a read error. The V and J genes are TRDV2 and TRDJ1; 11 bases map to TRDD3. Per germline, CDR1 GEAIGNYY and CDR2 EKD. CDR3 length equals 15 residues. The chain's CDR3 is CARDSLGDTTDKLIF. In DNA, the CDR3 is TGTGCCCGTGACTCCCTGGGGGATACAACCGATAAACTCATCTTT.

In its sample, this clone is medium-sized (0.01 to 0.1%). A single base is all that separates this from a far larger clone, so a read error is likely. This CDR3 is also generated by other DNA sequences in the sample. V and J are TRDV1 and TRDJ1, with 10 bases lining up with TRDD3. The CDR3 covers 22 residues. V shed 3 bases and J 1 base; nucleotides not matched to a gene: 23. In germline, CDR1 is TSWWSYY, CDR2 QGS. The CDR3 loop reads CALGESPISYYWGIRGTDKLIF. The CDR3 DNA sequence: TGTGCTCTTGGGGAGAGCCCCATATCTTATTACTGGGGGATCAGGGGCACCGATAAACTCATCTTT.

By its share, this clone is large (0.1 to 1%). Other DNA variants within this sample encode the same CDR3. J is TRDJ1 and V is TRDV2, with 9 nucleotides matching TRDD3. CDR3 length equals 16 residues. The germline V gene has CDR1 GEAIGNYY and CDR2 EKD. J was trimmed by 0 bases and V by 4 bases; bases with no gene match: 8. CDR3 sequence reads: CACDPLLGEYTDKLIF. CDR3 nucleotide sequence: TGTGCCTGTGATCCCTTACTGGGGGAATACACCGATAAACTCATCTTT.

This clone was seen only a few times. This likely came from a read error, as a far larger clone is one base away. This chain connects TRDV2 to TRDJ1; 10 positions match TRDD3. The CDR3 is 20 amino acids. Germline V gene lookup returns CDR1 GEAIGNYY and CDR2 EKD. The V segment lost 0 bases and the J segment 1 base; nucleotides outside the gene matches: 16. CDR3: CACDTVRVELGDTVTDKLIF. As DNA, the CDR3 is TGTGCCTGTGACACCGTCAGGGTTGAATTGGGGGATACAGTCACCGATAAACTCATCTTT.

In its sample, this clone was seen a few times. Given a much more abundant clone one base away, this may be a read error. Other DNA variants within this sample encode the same CDR3. The chain combines TRDV2 with TRDJ1; 12 positions match TRDD3. Germline CDR1 GEAIGNYY, CDR2 EKD. Germline trimming cut 3 bases from V and 2 bases from J; bases unmatched to any gene: 18. This CDR3 contains 20 residues. DNA of the CDR3: TGTGCCTGTGACTCGCTTGATCCGCAACTGGGGGATACTTGGACCGATAAACTCATCTTT. Protein: CACDSLDPQLGDTWTDKLIF.

With respect to this clone: One base separates it from a far larger clone, so it is likely a read error. In the same sample, other DNA sequences code for this CDR3. The V call is TRDV2, the J call TRDJ1; 10 bases agree with TRDD3. The CDR3 loop spans 14 amino acids. Per the germline V gene, CDR1 is GEAIGNYY and CDR2 is EKD. Germline trimming cut 4 bases from V and 2 bases from J; bases unmatched to any gene: 3. The CDR3 bases are TGTGCCTGTGATGCCTGGGGGATAACCGATAAACTCATCTTT. It is translated as CACDAWGITDKLIF.

This clone has a handful of counts. TCRdb pairs this DNA with a much larger clone's protein that differs at residue 14, likely a read error; the protein shown was translated from the DNA. The chain carries TRDV2 and TRDJ1; TRDD3 aligns across 11 bases. The CDR3 is made up of 17 amino acids. Germline-derived CDR1 and CDR2 are GEAIGNYY and EKD. Here the CDR3 DNA reads TGTGCCTGTGACACGTTGTTGGGGGATACGTACACCGATGAACTCATCTTT. Its protein product is CACDTLLGDTYTDELIF.

This clone came up a few times. A read error is likely here: a far larger clone is one base away. The chain recombines TRDV2 with TRDJ1; 7 nucleotides line up with TRDD3. CDR1 GEAIGNYY and CDR2 EKD come from the germline V gene. CDR3 size: 17 residues. Trimming at V came to 7 bases and at J to 0 bases, leaving 16 bases not matched to a gene. CDR3 amino acids: CACDRLLGHQDTDKLIF. The CDR3 DNA is TGTGCCTGCGATAGGCTACTGGGGCACCAGGACACCGATAAACTCATCTTT.

On this clone: The amino acid sequence in TCRdb belongs to a much larger clone and departs from this DNA's translation at residue 10, likely a sequencing read error; the sequence shown is translated from the DNA. The V call is TRDV2, the J call TRDJ1, with a tentative D call TRDD3 (6 bases). There are 18 residues in the CDR3. Germline-derived CDR1 and CDR2 are GEAIGNYY and EKD. V lost 3 bases and J lost 4, with 26 bases in between. This CDR3 reads CACDPLRPGVYILDKLIF. For the CDR3, the DNA is TGTGCCTGTGACCCTTTACGGCCTGGGGTATACATCCTCGATAAACTCATCTTT.

Within the sample, this clone is medium-sized. With a much larger clone just one base away, this may be a read error. Other DNA sequences in the same sample also yield this CDR3. The rearrangement joins TRDV2 to TRDJ1, with D unclear. The CDR3 totals 18 residues. Germline V gene lookup returns CDR1 GEAIGNYY and CDR2 EKD. The CDR3: CACDTLSGPSTYTDKLIF. The CDR3 DNA follows: TGTGCCTGTGACACCTTGTCCGGTCCCTCTACATACACCGACAAACTCATCTTT.

By share, this clone ranks as medium-sized. This likely came from a read error, as a far larger clone is one base away. The chain carries TRDV2 and TRDJ1, with TRDD3 matching over 11 bases. The germline V gene encodes CDR1 GEAIGNYY and CDR2 EKD. CDR3 length: 18 amino acids. V trimming: 1 base; J trimming: 0 bases; junction bases outside the gene matches: 9. CDR3 sequence reads: CACDTLGDTYPYTDKLIF. The CDR3 nucleotides read TGTGCCTGTGACACGCTGGGGGATACTTATCCGTACACCGATAAACTCATCTTT.